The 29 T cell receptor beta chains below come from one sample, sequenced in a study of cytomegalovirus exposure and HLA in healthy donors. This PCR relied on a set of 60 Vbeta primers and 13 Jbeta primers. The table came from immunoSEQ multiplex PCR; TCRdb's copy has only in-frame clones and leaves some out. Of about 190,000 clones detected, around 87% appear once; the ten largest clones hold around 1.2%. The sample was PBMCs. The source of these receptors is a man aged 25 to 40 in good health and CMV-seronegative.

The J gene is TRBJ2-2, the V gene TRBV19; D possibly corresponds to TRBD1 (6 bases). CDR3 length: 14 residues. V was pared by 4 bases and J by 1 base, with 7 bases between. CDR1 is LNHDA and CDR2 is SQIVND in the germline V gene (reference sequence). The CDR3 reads CASSSRGNTGELFF. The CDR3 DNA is TGTGCCAGTAGTAGCAGGGGGAACACCGGGGAGCTGTTTTTT. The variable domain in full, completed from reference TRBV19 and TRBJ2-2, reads DGGITQSPKYLFRKEGQNVTLSCEQNLNHDAMYWYRQDPGQGLRLIYYSQIVNDFQKGDIAEGYSVSREKKESFPLTVTSAQKNPTAFYLCASSSRGNTGELFFGEGSRLTVL.

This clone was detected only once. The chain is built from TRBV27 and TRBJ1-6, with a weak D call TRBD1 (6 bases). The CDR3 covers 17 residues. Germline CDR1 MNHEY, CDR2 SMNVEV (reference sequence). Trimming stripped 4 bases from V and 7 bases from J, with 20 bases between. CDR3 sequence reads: CASSSRGRTSSNSPLHF. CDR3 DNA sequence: TGTGCCAGCAGTTCCAGGGGCAGAACTTCTTCCAATTCACCCCTCCACTTT.

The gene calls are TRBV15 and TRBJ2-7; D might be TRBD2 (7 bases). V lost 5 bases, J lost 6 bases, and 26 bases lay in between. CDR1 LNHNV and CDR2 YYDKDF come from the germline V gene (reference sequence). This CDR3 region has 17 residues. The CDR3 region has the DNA TGTGCCACCAGCCCACTTTTGCGGGGGCTGGGAGATCCCGAGCAGTACTTC. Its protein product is CATSPLLRGLGDPEQYF.

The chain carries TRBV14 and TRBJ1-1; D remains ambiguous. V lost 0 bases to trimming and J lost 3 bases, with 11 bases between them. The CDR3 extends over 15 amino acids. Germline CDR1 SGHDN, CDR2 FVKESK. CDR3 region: CASSQDMGRDTEAFF. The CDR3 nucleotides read TGTGCCAGCAGCCAAGATATGGGGAGGGACACTGAAGCTTTCTTT.

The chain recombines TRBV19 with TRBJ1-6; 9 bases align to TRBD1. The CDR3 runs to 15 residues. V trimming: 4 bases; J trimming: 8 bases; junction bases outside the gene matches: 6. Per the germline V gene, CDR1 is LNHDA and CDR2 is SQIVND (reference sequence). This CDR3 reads CASSTGQGYYSPLHF. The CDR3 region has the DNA TGTGCCAGTAGTACCGGACAGGGGTATTATTCACCCCTCCACTTT.

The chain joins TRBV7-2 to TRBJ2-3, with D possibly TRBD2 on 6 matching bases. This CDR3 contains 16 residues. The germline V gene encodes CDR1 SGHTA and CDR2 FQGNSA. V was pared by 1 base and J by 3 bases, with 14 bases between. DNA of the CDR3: TGTGCCAGCAGCTTAGTTGGCGGGACGGGTACAGATACGCAGTATTTT. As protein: CASSLVGGTGTDTQYF.

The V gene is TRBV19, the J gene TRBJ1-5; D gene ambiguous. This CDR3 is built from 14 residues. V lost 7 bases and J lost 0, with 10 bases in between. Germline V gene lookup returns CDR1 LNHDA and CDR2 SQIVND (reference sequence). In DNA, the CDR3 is TGTGCCAGTAACAGAAGGTATAGCAATCAGCCCCAGCATTTT. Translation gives CASNRRYSNQPQHF.

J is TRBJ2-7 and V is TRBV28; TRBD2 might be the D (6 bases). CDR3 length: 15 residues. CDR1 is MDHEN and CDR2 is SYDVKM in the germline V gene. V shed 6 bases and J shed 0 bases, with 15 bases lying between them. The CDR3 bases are TGTGCCAGCAGCTCGGTTGGGAGGAGCTCCTACGAGCAGTACTTC. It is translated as CASSSVGRSSYEQYF.

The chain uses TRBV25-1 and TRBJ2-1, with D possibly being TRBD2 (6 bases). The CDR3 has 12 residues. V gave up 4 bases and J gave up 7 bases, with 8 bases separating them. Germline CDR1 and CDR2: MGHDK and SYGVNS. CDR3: CASSVGGNEQFF. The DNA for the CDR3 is TGTGCCAGCAGTGTAGGAGGGAATGAGCAGTTCTTC. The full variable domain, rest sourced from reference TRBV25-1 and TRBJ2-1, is EADIYQTPRYLVIGTGKKITLECSQTMGHDKMYWYQQDPGMELHLIHYSYGVNSTEKGDLSSESTVSRIRTEHFPLTLESARPSHTSQYLCASSVGGNEQFFGPGTRLTVL.

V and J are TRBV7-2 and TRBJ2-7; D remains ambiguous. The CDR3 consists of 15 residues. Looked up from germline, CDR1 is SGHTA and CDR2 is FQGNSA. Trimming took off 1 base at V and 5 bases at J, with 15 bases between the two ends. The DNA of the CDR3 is TGTGCCAGCAGCTTAGGGGTTGGGTCGGCGGACGAGCAGTACTTC. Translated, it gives CASSLGVGSADEQYF.

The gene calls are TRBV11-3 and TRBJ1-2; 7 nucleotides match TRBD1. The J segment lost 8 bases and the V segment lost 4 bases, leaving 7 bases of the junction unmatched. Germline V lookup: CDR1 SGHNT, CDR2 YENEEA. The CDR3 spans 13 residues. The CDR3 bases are TGTGCCAGCAGCTATACAGGGGTGAGGGGCTACACCTTC. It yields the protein CASSYTGVRGYTF. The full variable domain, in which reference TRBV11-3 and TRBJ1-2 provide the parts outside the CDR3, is EAGVVQSPRYKIIEKKQPVAFWCNPISGHNTLYWYLQNLGQGPELLIRYENEEAVDDSQLPKDRFSAERLKGVDSTLKIQPAELGDSAVYLCASSYTGVRGYTFGSGTRLTVV.

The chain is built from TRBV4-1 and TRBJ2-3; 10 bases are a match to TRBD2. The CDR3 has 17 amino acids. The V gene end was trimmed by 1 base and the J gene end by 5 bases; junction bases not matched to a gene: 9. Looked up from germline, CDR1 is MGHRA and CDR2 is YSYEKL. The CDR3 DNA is TGCGCCAGCAGCCAAGGTACGCTAGCGGGAGAGGAAGATACGCAGTATTTT. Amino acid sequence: CASSQGTLAGEEDTQYF.

The CDR3 spells CAGTPGNTEAFF. CDR3 nucleotide sequence: TGTGCCGGGACCCCGGGGAACACTGAAGCTTTCTTT. The chain has TRBV30 and TRBJ1-1; tentatively, D is TRBD1 (5 bases). This CDR3 has 12 residues. Per the germline V gene, CDR1 is GTSNPN and CDR2 is SVGIG (reference sequence). The V end was cut by 8 bases, the J end by 1 base, with 11 bases between. The entire variable domain, with the rest obtained from reference TRBV30 and TRBJ1-1, is as follows: SQTIHQWPATLVQPVGSPLSLECTVEGTSNPNLYWYRQAAGRGLQLLFYSVGIGQISSEVPQNLSASRPQDRQFILSSKKLLLSDSGFYLCAGTPGNTEAFFGQGTRLTVV.

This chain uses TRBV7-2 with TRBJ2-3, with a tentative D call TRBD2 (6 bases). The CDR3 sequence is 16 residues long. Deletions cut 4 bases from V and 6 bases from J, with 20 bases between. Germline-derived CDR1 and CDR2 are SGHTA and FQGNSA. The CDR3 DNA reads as TGTGCCAGCAGCTCGGGCGGGCCCGGGGGTTGGGATACGCAGTATTTT. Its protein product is CASSSGGPGGWDTQYF.

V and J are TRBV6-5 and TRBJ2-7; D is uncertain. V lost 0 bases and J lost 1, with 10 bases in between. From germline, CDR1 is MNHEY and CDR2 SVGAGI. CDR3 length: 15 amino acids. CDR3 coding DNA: TGTGCCAGCAGTTACTCGAGTGGTCATTCCTACGAGCAGTACTTC. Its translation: CASSYSSGHSYEQYF.

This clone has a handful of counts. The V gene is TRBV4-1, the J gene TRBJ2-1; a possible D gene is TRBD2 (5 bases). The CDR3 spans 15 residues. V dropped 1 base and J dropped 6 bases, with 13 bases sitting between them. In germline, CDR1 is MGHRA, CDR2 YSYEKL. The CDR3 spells CASSQVPSSPNEQFF. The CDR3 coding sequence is TGCGCCAGCAGCCAAGTTCCTAGCTCTCCCAATGAGCAGTTCTTC.

The DNA for the CDR3 is TGCGCCAGCAGCCAAAGGGACAGAAGGAACACTGAAGCTTTCTTT. It specifies CASSQRDRRNTEAFF. This chain uses TRBV4-1 with TRBJ1-1; TRBD1 matches at 7 bases. The germline CDR1 and CDR2 sequences are MGHRA and YSYEKL. The CDR3 sequence is 15 residues long. V was pared by 2 bases and J by 1 base, with 4 bases of the junction left unmatched.

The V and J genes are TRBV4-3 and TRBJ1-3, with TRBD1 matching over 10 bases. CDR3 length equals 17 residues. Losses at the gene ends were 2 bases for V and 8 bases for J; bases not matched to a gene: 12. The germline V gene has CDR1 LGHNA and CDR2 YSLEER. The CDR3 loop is CASSQLSGQGSWDTIYF. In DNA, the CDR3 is TGCGCCAGCAGCCAACTCTCGGGACAGGGGTCTTGGGACACCATATATTTT.

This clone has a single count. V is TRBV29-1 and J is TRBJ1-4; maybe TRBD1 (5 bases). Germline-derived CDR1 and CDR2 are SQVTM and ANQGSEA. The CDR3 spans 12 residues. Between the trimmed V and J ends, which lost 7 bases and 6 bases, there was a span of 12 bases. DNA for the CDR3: TGCAGCGCTGGGGGGGGGTATGAAAAACTGTTTTTT. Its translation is CSAGGGYEKLFF.

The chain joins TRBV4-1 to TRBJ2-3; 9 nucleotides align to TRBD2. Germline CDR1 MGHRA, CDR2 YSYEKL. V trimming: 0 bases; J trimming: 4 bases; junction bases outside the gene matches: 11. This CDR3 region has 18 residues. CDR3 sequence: CASSQDQLAGIGADTQYF. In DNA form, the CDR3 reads TGCGCCAGCAGCCAAGACCAGCTAGCGGGAATAGGAGCAGATACGCAGTATTTT.

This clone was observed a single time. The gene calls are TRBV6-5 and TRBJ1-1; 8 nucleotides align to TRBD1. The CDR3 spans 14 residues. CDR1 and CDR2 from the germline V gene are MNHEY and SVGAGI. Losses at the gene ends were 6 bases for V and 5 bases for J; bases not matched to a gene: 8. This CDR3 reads CASRTRTGLTEAFF. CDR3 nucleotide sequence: TGTGCCAGCAGGACCCGGACAGGGTTGACTGAAGCTTTCTTT.

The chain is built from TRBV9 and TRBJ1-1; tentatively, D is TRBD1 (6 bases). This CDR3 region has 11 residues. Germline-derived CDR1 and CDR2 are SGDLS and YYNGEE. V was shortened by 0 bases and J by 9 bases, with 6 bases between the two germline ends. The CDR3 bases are TGTGCCAGCAGCGTAGGGGGGCAAGCTTTCTTT. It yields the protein CASSVGGQAFF.

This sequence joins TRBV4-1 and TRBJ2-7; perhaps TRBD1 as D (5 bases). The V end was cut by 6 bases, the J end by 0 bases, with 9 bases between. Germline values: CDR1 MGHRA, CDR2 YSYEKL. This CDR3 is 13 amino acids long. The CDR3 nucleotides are TGCGCCAGCAGTCTCAGGGACTCCTACGAGCAGTACTTC. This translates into CASSLRDSYEQYF.

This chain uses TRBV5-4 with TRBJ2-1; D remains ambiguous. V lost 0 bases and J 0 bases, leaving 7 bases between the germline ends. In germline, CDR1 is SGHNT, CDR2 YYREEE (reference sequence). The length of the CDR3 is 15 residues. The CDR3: CASSLAPSSYNEQFF. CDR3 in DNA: TGTGCCAGCAGCTTGGCCCCGAGCTCCTACAATGAGCAGTTCTTC.

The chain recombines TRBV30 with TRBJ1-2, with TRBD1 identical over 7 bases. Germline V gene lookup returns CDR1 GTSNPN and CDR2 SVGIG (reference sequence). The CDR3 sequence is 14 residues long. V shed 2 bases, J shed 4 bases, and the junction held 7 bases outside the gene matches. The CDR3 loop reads CAWSTGAFSYGYTF. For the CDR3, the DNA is TGTGCCTGGAGTACAGGGGCCTTCAGCTATGGCTACACCTTC.

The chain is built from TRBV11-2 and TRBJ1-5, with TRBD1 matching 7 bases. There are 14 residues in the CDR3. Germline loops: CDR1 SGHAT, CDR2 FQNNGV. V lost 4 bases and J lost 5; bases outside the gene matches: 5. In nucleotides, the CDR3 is TGTGCCAGCAGCTCAGTTACAGGGGATCAGCCCCAGCATTTT. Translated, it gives CASSSVTGDQPQHF. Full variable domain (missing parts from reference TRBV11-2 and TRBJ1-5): EAGVAQSPRYKIIEKRQSVAFWCNPISGHATLYWYQQILGQGPKLLIQFQNNGVVDDSQLPKDRFSAERLKGVDSTLKIQPAKLEDSAVYLCASSSVTGDQPQHFGDGTRLSIL.

CDR3 DNA sequence: TGTGCCCCCACTAGCGGGGTAGAGACCCAGTACTTC. It codes for CAPTSGVETQYF. The rearrangement joins TRBV2 to TRBJ2-5; 10 bases match TRBD2. CDR3 length: 12 amino acids. V lost 11 bases, J lost 4 bases, and 4 bases stayed unmatched. The V gene's germline CDR1 is SNHLY and CDR2 FYNNEI. The full variable domain, with the rest looked up from reference TRBV2 and TRBJ2-5, is EPEVTQTPSHQVTQMGQEVILRCVPISNHLYFYWYRQILGQKVEFLVSFYNNEISEKSEIFDDQFSVERPDGSNFTLKIRSTKLEDSAMYFCAPTSGVETQYFGPGTRLLVL.

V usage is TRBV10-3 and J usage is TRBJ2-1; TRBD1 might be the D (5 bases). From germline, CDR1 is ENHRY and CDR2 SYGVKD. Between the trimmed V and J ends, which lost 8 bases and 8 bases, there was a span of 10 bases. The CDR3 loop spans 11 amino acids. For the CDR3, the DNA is TGTGCCATCGGGGCAGGGTATGAGCAGTTCTTC. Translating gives CAIGAGYEQFF.

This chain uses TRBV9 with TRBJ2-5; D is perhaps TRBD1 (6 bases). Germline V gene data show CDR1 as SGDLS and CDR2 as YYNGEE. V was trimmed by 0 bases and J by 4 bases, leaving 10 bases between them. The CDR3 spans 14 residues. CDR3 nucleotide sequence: TGTGCCAGCAGCGTAGCGGACAGTCTAGAGACCCAGTACTTC. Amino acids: CASSVADSLETQYF.